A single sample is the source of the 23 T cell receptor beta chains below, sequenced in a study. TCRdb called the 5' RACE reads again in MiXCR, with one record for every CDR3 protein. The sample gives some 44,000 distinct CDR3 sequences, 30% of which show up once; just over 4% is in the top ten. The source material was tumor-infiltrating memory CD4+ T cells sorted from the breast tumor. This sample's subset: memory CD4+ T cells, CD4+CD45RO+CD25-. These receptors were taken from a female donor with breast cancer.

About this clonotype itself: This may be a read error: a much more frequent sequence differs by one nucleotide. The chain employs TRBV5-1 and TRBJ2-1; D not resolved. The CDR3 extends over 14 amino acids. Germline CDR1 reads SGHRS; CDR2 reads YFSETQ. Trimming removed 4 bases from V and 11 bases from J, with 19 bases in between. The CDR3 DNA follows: TGCGCCAGCAGCCTTGGCAATATGGGTCTCAAGCAGTTCTTC. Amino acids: CASSLGNMGLKQFF.

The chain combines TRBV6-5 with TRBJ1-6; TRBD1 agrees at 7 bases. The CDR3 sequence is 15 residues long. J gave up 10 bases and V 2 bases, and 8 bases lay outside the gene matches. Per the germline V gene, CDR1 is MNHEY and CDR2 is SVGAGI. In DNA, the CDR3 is TGTGCCAGCAGTTACGAAGGGACAGCGGAATCACCCCTCCACTTT. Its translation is CASSYEGTAESPLHF.

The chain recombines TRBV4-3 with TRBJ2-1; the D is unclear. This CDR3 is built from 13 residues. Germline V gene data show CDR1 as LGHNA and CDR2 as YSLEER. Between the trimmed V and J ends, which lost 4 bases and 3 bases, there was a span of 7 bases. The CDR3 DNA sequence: TGCGCCAGCAGCCCAACCGACTACAATGAGCAGTTCTTC. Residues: CASSPTDYNEQFF.

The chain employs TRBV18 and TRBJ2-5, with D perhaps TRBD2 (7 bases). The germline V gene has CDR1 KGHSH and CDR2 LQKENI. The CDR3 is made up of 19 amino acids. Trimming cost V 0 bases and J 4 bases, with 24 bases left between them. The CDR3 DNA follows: TGTGCCAGCTCACCACCCCCGCTTCCCGGGACAAGGGGGGGAGAGACCCAGTACTTC. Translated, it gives CASSPPPLPGTRGGETQYF.

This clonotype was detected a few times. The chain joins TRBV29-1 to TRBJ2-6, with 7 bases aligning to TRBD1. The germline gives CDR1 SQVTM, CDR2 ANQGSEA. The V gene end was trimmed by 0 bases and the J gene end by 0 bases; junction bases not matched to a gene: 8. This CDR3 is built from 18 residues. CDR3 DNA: TGCAGCGTTGAAGAGGACGACAGGGCATCCTCTGGGGCCAACGTCCTGACTTTC. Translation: CSVEEDDRASSGANVLTF.

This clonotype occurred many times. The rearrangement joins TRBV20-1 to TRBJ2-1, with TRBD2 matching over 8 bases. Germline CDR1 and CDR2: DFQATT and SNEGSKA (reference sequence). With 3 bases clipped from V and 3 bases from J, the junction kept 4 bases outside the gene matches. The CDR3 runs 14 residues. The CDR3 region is CSASWRGDYNEQFF. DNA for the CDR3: TGCAGTGCTAGTTGGCGGGGGGACTACAATGAGCAGTTCTTC.

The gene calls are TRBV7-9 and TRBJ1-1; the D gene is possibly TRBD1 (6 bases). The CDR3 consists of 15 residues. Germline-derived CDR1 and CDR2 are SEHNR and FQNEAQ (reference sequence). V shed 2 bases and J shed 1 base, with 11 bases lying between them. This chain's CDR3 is CASSLQGPSNTEAFF. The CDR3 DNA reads TGTGCCAGCAGCTTACAGGGGCCGTCGAACACTGAAGCTTTCTTT.

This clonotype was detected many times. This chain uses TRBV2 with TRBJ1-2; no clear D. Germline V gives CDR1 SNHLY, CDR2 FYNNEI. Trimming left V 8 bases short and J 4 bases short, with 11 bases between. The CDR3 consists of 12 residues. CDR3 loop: CASGGIPYGYTF. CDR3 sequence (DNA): TGTGCCAGCGGTGGTATACCCTATGGCTACACCTTC. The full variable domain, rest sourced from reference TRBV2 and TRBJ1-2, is EPEVTQTPSHQVTQMGQEVILRCVPISNHLYFYWYRQILGQKVEFLVSFYNNEISEKSEIFDDQFSVERPDGSNFTLKIRSTKLEDSAMYFCASGGIPYGYTFGSGTRLTVV.

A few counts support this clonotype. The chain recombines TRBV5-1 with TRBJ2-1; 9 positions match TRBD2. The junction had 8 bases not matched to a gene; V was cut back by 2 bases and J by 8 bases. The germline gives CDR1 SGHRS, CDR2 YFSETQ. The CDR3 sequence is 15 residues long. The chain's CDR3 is CASSFNSGSLYEQFF. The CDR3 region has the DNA TGCGCCAGCAGCTTCAATAGCGGGAGTCTATATGAGCAGTTCTTC.

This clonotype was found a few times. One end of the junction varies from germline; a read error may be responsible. CDR3 protein: CAIGTDHETQYF. In DNA, the CDR3 is TGTGCCATCGGGACAGACCACGAGACCCAGTACTTC. The V gene is TRBV10-3, the J gene TRBJ2-5, with 7 bases aligning to TRBD1. CDR3 size: 12 residues. Germline assignment: CDR1 ENHRY and CDR2 SYGVKD.

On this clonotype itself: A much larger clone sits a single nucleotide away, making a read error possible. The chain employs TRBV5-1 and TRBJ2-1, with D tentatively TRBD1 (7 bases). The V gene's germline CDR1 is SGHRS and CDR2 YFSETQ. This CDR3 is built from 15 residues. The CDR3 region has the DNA TGCGCCGGCAGCTTGGAGGGGACAGATTACAATGAGCAGTTCTTC. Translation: CAGSLEGTDYNEQFF.

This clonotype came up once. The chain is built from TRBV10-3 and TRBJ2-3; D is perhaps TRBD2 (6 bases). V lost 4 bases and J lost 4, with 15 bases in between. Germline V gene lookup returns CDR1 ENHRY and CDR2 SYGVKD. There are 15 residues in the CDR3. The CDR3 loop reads CAISGWREDADTQYF. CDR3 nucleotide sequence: TGTGCCATCAGTGGATGGAGGGAGGATGCAGATACGCAGTATTTT.

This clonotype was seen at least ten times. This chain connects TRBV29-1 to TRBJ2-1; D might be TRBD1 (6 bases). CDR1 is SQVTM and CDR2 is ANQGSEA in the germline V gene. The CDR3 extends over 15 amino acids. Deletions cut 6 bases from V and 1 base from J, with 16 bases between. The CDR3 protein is CSVLGRQESYNEQFF. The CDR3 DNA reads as TGCAGCGTCCTAGGCCGACAGGAGTCCTACAATGAGCAGTTCTTC.

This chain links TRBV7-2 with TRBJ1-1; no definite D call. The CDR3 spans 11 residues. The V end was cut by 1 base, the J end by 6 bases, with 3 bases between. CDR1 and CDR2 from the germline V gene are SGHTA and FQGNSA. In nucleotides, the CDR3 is TGTGCCAGCAGCTTAGAAGCTGAAGCTTTCTTT. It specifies CASSLEAEAFF.

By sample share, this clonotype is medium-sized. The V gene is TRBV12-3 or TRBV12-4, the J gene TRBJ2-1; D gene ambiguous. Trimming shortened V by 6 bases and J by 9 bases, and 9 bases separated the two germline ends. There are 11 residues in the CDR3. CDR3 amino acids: CASSPYTEQFF. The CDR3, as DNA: TGTGCCAGCAGCCCTTATACTGAGCAGTTCTTC.

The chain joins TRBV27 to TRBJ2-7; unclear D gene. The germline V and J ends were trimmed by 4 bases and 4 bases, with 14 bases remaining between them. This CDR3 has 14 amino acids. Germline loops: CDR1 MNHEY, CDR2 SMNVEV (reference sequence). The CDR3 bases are TGTGCCAGCAGTTCAGAAGACTCGATATACGAGCAGTACTTC. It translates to CASSSEDSIYEQYF.

CDR3 in DNA: TGCGCCAGCAGCGGACTAGCGGGAGTCAACAATGAGCAGTTCTTC. It encodes CASSGLAGVNNEQFF. This chain uses TRBV5-1 with TRBJ2-1, with 13 positions matching TRBD2. The CDR3 covers 15 residues. The trim removed 4 bases at V and 5 bases at J, leaving 3 bases unmatched. The germline gives CDR1 SGHRS, CDR2 YFSETQ.

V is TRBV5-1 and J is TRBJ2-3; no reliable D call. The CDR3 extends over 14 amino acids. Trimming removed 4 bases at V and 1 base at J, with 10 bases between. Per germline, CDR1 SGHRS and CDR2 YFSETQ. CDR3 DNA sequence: TGCGCCAGCAGCGGTGGATTTGGCACAGATACGCAGTATTTT. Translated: CASSGGFGTDTQYF.

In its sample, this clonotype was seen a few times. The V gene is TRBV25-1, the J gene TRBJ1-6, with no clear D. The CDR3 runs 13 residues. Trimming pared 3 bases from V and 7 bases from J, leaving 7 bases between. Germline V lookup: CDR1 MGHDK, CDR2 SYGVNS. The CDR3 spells CASSESGNSPLHF. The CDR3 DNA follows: TGTGCCAGCAGTGAGTCAGGCAATTCACCCCTCCACTTT.

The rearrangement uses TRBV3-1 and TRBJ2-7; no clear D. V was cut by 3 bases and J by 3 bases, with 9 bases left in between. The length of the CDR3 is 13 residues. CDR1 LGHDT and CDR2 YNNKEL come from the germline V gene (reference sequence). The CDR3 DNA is TGTGCCAGCAGCCATCAAGGATACTACGAGCAGTACTTC. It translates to CASSHQGYYEQYF.

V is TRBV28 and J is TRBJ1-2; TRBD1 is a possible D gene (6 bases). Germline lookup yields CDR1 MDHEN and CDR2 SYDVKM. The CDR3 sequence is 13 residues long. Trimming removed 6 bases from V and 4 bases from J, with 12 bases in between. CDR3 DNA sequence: TGTGCCAGCAGCCCTGGACAGACCTATGGCTACACCTTC. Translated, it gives CASSPGQTYGYTF.

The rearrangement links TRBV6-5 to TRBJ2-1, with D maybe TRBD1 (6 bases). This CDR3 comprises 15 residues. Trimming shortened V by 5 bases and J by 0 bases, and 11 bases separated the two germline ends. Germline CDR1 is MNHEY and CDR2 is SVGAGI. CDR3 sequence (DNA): TGTGCCAGCAGTGCCGGGACACCCTCCTACAATGAGCAGTTCTTC. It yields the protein CASSAGTPSYNEQFF.

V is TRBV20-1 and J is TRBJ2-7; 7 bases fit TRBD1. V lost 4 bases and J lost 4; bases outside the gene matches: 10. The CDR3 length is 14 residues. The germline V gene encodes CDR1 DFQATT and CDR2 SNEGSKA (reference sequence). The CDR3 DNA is TGCAGTGCTACCCACTCCCCCAGGGGGTACGAGCAGTACTTC. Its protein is CSATHSPRGYEQYF.